The 32 T cell receptor delta chains below all came from one sample that was sequenced in a study of γδ T cells in repeated Plasmodium falciparum infection. TCRdb re-called clones from the multiplex PCR reads using CATT. The sample has roughly 93,000 delta-chain clones; 0.75% to 1% are singletons. Bulk repertoires came from Vgamma9/Vdelta2+ or Vdelta2-negative gammadelta T cells flow-sorted from PBMC. Sequenced sample: gamma-delta T cells from blood. The receptors originated from a pool of human donors (malaria-infected and uninfected, not separated).

Turning to this clone: TCRdb's protein for this DNA is that of a much larger clone and differs from the translation at residue 17, likely a read error; the protein shown is the DNA translation. The chain carries TRDV2 and TRDJ1; TRDD3 agrees at 12 bases. The CDR3 extends over 18 amino acids. Per germline, CDR1 GEAIGNYY and CDR2 EKD. DNA of the CDR3: TGTGCCTGTGACAAAATTTCCTGGGGGATACGTGTCACCGATAAACTCACCTTT. It yields the protein CACDKISWGIRVTDKLTF.

This clone was counted at least ten times. A read error is likely here: a far larger clone is one base away. At the DNA level, this CDR3 is encoded by other sequences in the same sample as well. In DNA, the CDR3 is TGTGCCTGCGACACCCCTTTTGTAGTTGGCGTACTCATCTTT. This encodes CACDTPFVVGVLIF. The genes are TRDV2 and TRDJ1; D gene ambiguous. CDR1 and CDR2 (germline): GEAIGNYY, EKD. The CDR3 is made up of 14 amino acids.

This clone was seen at least ten times. The TCRdb protein comes from a much larger clone and disagrees with this DNA's translation at residue 8, likely due to a read error; the protein given here is derived from the DNA. The chain recombines TRDV2 with TRDJ1; TRDD3 might be the D (5 bases). TCRdb carries no J gene annotation; the J gene was assigned here by matching the DNA with germline. The CDR3 has 16 amino acids. V lost 1 base to trimming and J lost 1 base, with 15 bases between them. Looked up from germline, CDR1 is GEAIGNYY and CDR2 is EKD. This CDR3 reads CACDTVGRGPTDKLIF. In DNA form, the CDR3 reads TGTGCCTGTGACACGGTGGGAAGGGGACCCACCGATAAACTCATCTTT.

This clone was seen a few times. The TCRdb protein comes from a much larger clone and disagrees with this DNA's translation at residue 7, likely due to a read error; the protein given here is derived from the DNA. The V gene is TRDV1, the J gene TRDJ1; 8 bases match TRDD3. The J gene is not listed in TCRdb, so it was assigned here from a DNA match to germline. Germline assignment: CDR1 TSWWSYY and CDR2 QGS. The CDR3 extends over 19 amino acids. J gave up 0 bases and V 2 bases, and 14 bases lay outside the gene matches. For the CDR3, the DNA is TGTGCTCTTGGGGAAACTTTCCAACTGGGGGGCCTGTACACCGATAAACTCATCTTT. This codes for CALGETFQLGGLYTDKLIF.

A word on this clone: The protein that TCRdb holds for this DNA derives from a much larger clone and differs from the translated DNA at residue 3, which likely indicates a read error; the protein shown here is translated from the DNA. The genes are TRDV1 and TRDJ1; possible D gene TRDD3, 5 bases. Germline V gene lookup returns CDR1 TSWWSYY and CDR2 QGS. This CDR3 contains 18 residues. The CDR3 sequence is CAFGELAARSTYTDKLIF. DNA of the CDR3: TGTGCTTTTGGGGAACTCGCCGCCCGATCGACGTACACCGATAAACTCATCTTT.

On this clone: TCRdb's protein, taken from a much larger clone, differs from this DNA's translation at residue 14, likely owing to a read error; the protein displayed comes from the DNA. The chain joins TRDV1 to TRDJ1; 11 positions match TRDD3. V shed 7 bases, J shed 2 bases, and the junction held 21 bases outside the gene matches. This CDR3 is built from 20 residues. Germline CDR1 is TSWWSYY and CDR2 is QGS. The CDR3 region is CALEAFPVILGDRETDKLIF. The CDR3 DNA is TGTGCTCTTGAGGCCTTCCCCGTCATACTGGGGGATAGGGAAACCGATAAACTCATCTTT.

This clone was counted between two and nine times. TCRdb's entry gives the protein of a much larger clone, which mismatches this DNA's translation at residue 3, likely from a read error; the protein reported here is translated from the DNA. The sample carries other DNA sequences with the same CDR3. The V and J genes are TRDV3 and TRDJ1; D gene ambiguous. The CDR3 is 16 residues long. Trimming removed 3 bases from V and 2 bases from J, with 22 bases in between. In germline, CDR1 is TVYSNPD, CDR2 GDNSRS (reference sequence). As DNA, the CDR3 is TGTGCCTTACGTCTAGCAGGCTGGCAACTTACCGATAAACTCATCTTT. Amino acid sequence: CALRLAGWQLTDKLIF.

This clone was detected only a few times. For this DNA, TCRdb reports the protein of a much larger clone, which diverges at residue 6, most likely from a read error; the protein presented here is translated directly from the DNA. V gene TRDV2 combines with J gene TRDJ1; perhaps TRDD3 as D (5 bases). The J gene was missing in TCRdb and was found by matching the end of the DNA to germline. Trimming removed 2 bases from V and 0 bases from J, with 12 bases in between. Germline V gene data show CDR1 as GEAIGNYY and CDR2 as EKD. The CDR3 loop spans 15 amino acids. CDR3 nucleotide sequence: TGTGCCTGTGACATCACTGGAATAAACACCGATAAACTCATCTTT. It specifies CACDITGINTDKLIF.

As regards this clone: The TCRdb protein comes from a much larger clone and disagrees with this DNA's translation at residue 16, likely due to a read error; the protein given here is derived from the DNA. The DNA of the CDR3 is TGTGCTCTTGGGACCTCTATTCCTACAGTGTGGGAGTACACCGATGAACTCATCTTT. Translated: CALGTSIPTVWEYTDELIF. The rearrangement uses TRDV1 and TRDJ1, with 7 bases aligning to TRDD2. This CDR3 has 19 residues. Germline values: CDR1 TSWWSYY, CDR2 QGS.

On this clone: With only one base between it and a far larger clone, this is likely a read error. Other DNA sequences from this sample encode an identical CDR3 as well. V usage is TRDV2 and J usage is TRDJ1; D remains unclear. Here the J gene came from matching the DNA to germline, since TCRdb omits it. V was clipped by 0 bases and J by 4 bases, with 11 bases between them. CDR3 size: 14 residues. Germline V lookup: CDR1 GEAIGNYY, CDR2 EKD. Here the CDR3 reads CACDTVTGNDKLIF. The CDR3 DNA reads as TGTGCCTGTGACACCGTAACAGGGAACGATAAACTCATCTTT.

This clone occurred a few times. TCRdb attributes to this sequence the protein of a much larger clone, which differs from the DNA translation at residue 22; a read error is likely, and the protein displayed is translated from the DNA. Called V gene: TRDV2; the J gene was not called; the DNA was not used to check the table's D call, TRDD3. This CDR3 is 24 amino acids long. In germline, CDR1 is GEAIGNYY, CDR2 EKD. The CDR3 is CACDTLLTPTGGDRFGLYTDKRIF. The CDR3 region has the DNA TGTGCCTGTGACACCTTGCTAACACCAACTGGAGGTGACAGGTTCGGCTTGTACACCGATAAACGCATCTTT.

This clone has a handful of counts. One base separates it from a far larger clone, so it is likely a read error. Other DNA sequences in the sample encode the same CDR3. The chain uses TRDV2 and TRDJ1, with D possibly TRDD3 on 7 matching bases. Here the J gene was assigned by germline matching of the DNA, as TCRdb has none. CDR3 length: 21 amino acids. Germline V CDR1 and CDR2: GEAIGNYY, EKD. CDR3 nucleotide sequence: TGTGCCTGCGACACGTTACCTTCCCGAACTGGGGACCCTACAGACACCGATAAACTCATCTTT. It codes for CACDTLPSRTGDPTDTDKLIF.

This clone came up a few times. For this DNA, TCRdb reports the protein of a much larger clone, which diverges at residue 8, most likely from a read error; the protein presented here is translated directly from the DNA. This rearrangement joins TRDV1 to TRDJ1, with D maybe TRDD2 (5 bases). The J gene, missing from TCRdb, was assigned here through DNA to germline matching. Trimming pared 1 base from V and 2 bases from J, leaving 20 bases between. Germline V gene lookup returns CDR1 TSWWSYY and CDR2 QGS. This CDR3 has 18 amino acids. CDR3 nucleotide sequence: TGTGCTCTTGGGGAACCGTCCCCCTACCCCGCGTGTACCGATAAACTCATCTTT. It encodes CALGEPSPYPACTDKLIF.

Only a few counts were recorded for this clone. Translating this DNA gives a protein that differs at residue 16 from the TCRdb one, which belongs to a much larger clone; a read error is likely, and the protein shown is this translation. This chain connects TRDV2 to TRDJ1, with 9 bases lining up with TRDD3. The CDR3 contains 18 residues. Germline loops: CDR1 GEAIGNYY, CDR2 EKD. The CDR3 sequence is CACDYWGTKPSYTDKPIF. The CDR3 coding sequence is TGTGCCTGTGACTACTGGGGGACTAAGCCTTCATACACCGATAAACCCATCTTT.

Concerning this clone itself: TCRdb's protein, taken from a much larger clone, differs from this DNA's translation at residue 7, likely owing to a read error; the protein displayed comes from the DNA. The chain has TRDV1 and TRDJ1, with 7 bases lining up with TRDD3. The J gene is absent in TCRdb and was assigned here via DNA matching to germline. The CDR3 has 19 amino acids. The junction had 18 bases not matched to a gene; V was cut back by 5 bases and J by 0 bases. CDR1 is TSWWSYY and CDR2 is QGS in the germline V gene. CDR3 residues: CALGSCEWGTRGYTDKLIF. CDR3 coding DNA: TGTGCTCTTGGGTCCTGTGAGTGGGGGACCCGGGGGTACACCGATAAACTCATCTTT.

This clone appeared a few times. This likely traces to a read error, being one base from a far larger clone. At the DNA level, this CDR3 is encoded by other sequences in the same sample as well. The chain employs TRDV2 and TRDJ1; no definite D call. Since TCRdb gives no J gene, matching the DNA to germline was used here to assign it. Germline V gene sequence: CDR1 GEAIGNYY, CDR2 EKD. The CDR3 is 13 amino acids. Deletions cut 2 bases from V and 5 bases from J, with 11 bases between. The CDR3 DNA follows: TGTGCCTGTGACAGTGTAGGAGTTGATAAACTCATCTTT. Its translation is CACDSVGVDKLIF.

The sample holds a few counts of this clone. Translating this DNA gives a protein that differs at residue 10 from the TCRdb one, which belongs to a much larger clone; a read error is likely, and the protein shown is this translation. This CDR3 is CALGELDPLTRPLIF. The CDR3 nucleotides read TGTGCTCTTGGGGAACTCGACCCCCTGACCAGACCCCTGATCTTT. The chain employs TRDV1 and TRDJ4; D unclear. TCRdb is silent on the J gene; assignment here came from matching the DNA to germline. Germline assignment: CDR1 TSWWSYY and CDR2 QGS. This CDR3 has 15 residues. The V and J ends lost 0 bases and 0 bases respectively, with 11 bases between them.

As concerns this clone: The protein held in TCRdb is that of a much larger clone and does not match this DNA's translation at residue 22, likely because of a read error; the protein shown is translated from the DNA. J is TRDJ1 and V is TRDV1; 10 bases fit TRDD3. This CDR3 is 25 amino acids long. Germline lookup yields CDR1 TSWWSYY and CDR2 QGS. The CDR3 spells CALGTQGLSPFFWGITSGYTDRLIF. The CDR3 bases are TGTGCTCTTGGGACTCAAGGCCTTTCACCTTTTTTCTGGGGGATAACATCTGGATACACCGATAGACTCATCTTT.

To note about this clone: TCRdb's entry gives the protein of a much larger clone, which mismatches this DNA's translation at residue 15, likely from a read error; the protein reported here is translated from the DNA. The rearrangement links TRDV1 to TRDJ1; 10 nucleotides match TRDD3. The V and J ends lost 1 base and 7 bases, in that order; junction bases with no gene match: 24. Germline V gene lookup returns CDR1 TSWWSYY and CDR2 QGS. CDR3 size: 21 residues. This chain's CDR3 is CALGEPVLRWGIFVNPVKLIF. The DNA of the CDR3 is TGTGCTCTTGGGGAACCTGTCCTACGCTGGGGGATATTTGTGAATCCGGTTAAACTCATCTTT.

This clone has a count of ten or more. TCRdb assigns this DNA the protein of a much larger clone, which departs from its translation at residue 14; this likely reflects a read error, and the protein shown comes from translating the DNA. V gene TRDV2 combines with J gene TRDJ1; TRDD3 aligns across 10 bases. The CDR3 runs 16 residues. Germline CDR1 GEAIGNYY, CDR2 EKD. CDR3 residues: CACDTVSLGDKDKPIF. The CDR3 DNA sequence: TGTGCCTGTGACACCGTTTCGCTGGGGGATAAAGATAAACCCATCTTT.

This clone was detected only a few times. The protein in TCRdb stems from a much larger clone and differs at residue 10 from this DNA's translation, likely a read error; here the protein is translated from the DNA. This rearrangement joins TRDV1 to TRDJ1, with 9 positions matching TRDD3. Matching the DNA to germline supplied the J gene, which TCRdb does not give. V shed 8 bases, J shed 5 bases, and the junction held 15 bases outside the gene matches. The CDR3 consists of 16 residues. Germline CDR1 and CDR2: TSWWSYY and QGS. CDR3 sequence (DNA): TGTGCTCTTACATTCCCGTACTGGGGGACCTCAGATAAACTCATCTTT. Its translation: CALTFPYWGTSDKLIF.

About this clone itself: A far larger clone is only one base removed, so a read error is likely. The sample holds other DNA sequences that translate to the same CDR3. The chain has TRDV3 and TRDJ1, with D uncertain. CDR1 and CDR2 (germline): TVYSNPD, GDNSRS (reference sequence). CDR3 length: 16 amino acids. Trimming shortened V by 2 bases and J by 2 bases, and 21 bases separated the two germline ends. CDR3 sequence reads: CAFRLAGWQLTDKLIF. The CDR3 coding sequence is TGTGCCTTTCGTCTAGCGGGCTGGCAACTTACCGATAAACTCATCTTT.

This clone was observed a handful of times. A far larger clone is one base from this, pointing to a likely read error. Within the sample, other DNA sequences also encode this same CDR3. Written as DNA, the CDR3 is TGTGCTCTTGGGGAACCCGACGCTTCCTACAAAACCGGGGACTCTCGGGGCGATAAACTCATCTTT. Protein: CALGEPDASYKTGDSRGDKLIF. V gene TRDV1 combines with J gene TRDJ1; 8 bases map to TRDD2. TCRdb is silent on the J gene; assignment here came from matching the DNA to germline. The trim removed 1 base at V and 4 bases at J, leaving 26 bases unmatched. The V gene's germline CDR1 is TSWWSYY and CDR2 QGS. The CDR3 spans 22 residues.

This clone was observed a handful of times. This is likely an artifact of a read error, given a far larger clone one base away. Other DNA sequences from this sample encode an identical CDR3 as well. CDR3 sequence (DNA): TGTGCTCTTGGGGAAGAAGTCCTGCGGGCCTGGGGGCTTGAAGTTAAACTCATCTTT. Protein sequence: CALGEEVLRAWGLEVKLIF. This chain connects TRDV1 to TRDJ1, with 7 positions matching TRDD3. Trimming removed 2 bases from V and 7 bases from J; junction bases left unmatched: 22. The CDR3 runs to 19 residues. Germline-derived CDR1 and CDR2 are TSWWSYY and QGS.

Comments on this clone: With only one base between it and a far larger clone, this is likely a read error. The same CDR3 arises from other DNA sequences in this sample as well. DNA for the CDR3: TGTGCTCTTGGGGAACTCTGGGGGACCCGTTACGGAACCGATAAACTAATCTTT. It specifies CALGELWGTRYGTDKLIF. No J gene was assigned, while the V gene was called as TRDV1; TRDD3 is the table's D call and was not checked against the DNA. This CDR3 has 18 amino acids. Germline V gene lookup returns CDR1 TSWWSYY and CDR2 QGS.

This clone was seen repeatedly, ten times or more. TCRdb has a much larger clone's protein, which differs at residue 17 from the translation of this DNA, likely because of a read error; what is shown is the protein translated from the DNA. V usage is TRDV1 and J usage is TRDJ1; D is possibly TRDD2 (5 bases). CDR3 length equals 18 residues. The V gene's germline CDR1 is TSWWSYY and CDR2 QGS. The CDR3 DNA reads TGTGCTCTTGGGGACTTTCCACCGTTTCCTGGTCGAACCGATAAACTCACCTTT. This sequence encodes CALGDFPPFPGRTDKLTF.

This clone was recorded many times. This chain connects TRDV2 to TRDJ1; 9 bases are a match to TRDD3. This CDR3 has 18 residues. The germline CDR1 and CDR2 sequences are GEAIGNYY and EKD. J lost 3 bases, V lost 1 base, and 14 bases had no gene match. The CDR3 loop reads CACDTLTGIRDSSDKLIF. The CDR3 bases are TGTGCCTGTGACACTTTAACGGGGATACGCGATAGCTCCGATAAACTCATCTTT.

Note on this clone: Translating this DNA gives a protein that differs at residue 10 from the TCRdb one, which belongs to a much larger clone; a read error is likely, and the protein shown is this translation. The gene calls are TRDV2 and TRDJ1, with D possibly TRDD3 on 5 matching bases. Matching the DNA to germline supplied the J gene, which TCRdb does not give. The CDR3 loop spans 18 amino acids. Germline values: CDR1 GEAIGNYY, CDR2 EKD. Trimming left V 3 bases short and J 0 bases short, with 22 bases between. The CDR3 reads CACDPIGGGCPYTDKLIF. The CDR3 nucleotides read TGTGCCTGTGACCCGATCGGCGGGGGGTGTCCCTACACCGATAAACTCATCTTT.

This clone came up a few times. The TCRdb record carries a much larger clone's protein, which differs from this DNA's translation at residue 14; a read error is the likely cause, and the protein listed here is the DNA translation. The rearrangement links TRDV2 to TRDJ3, with a possible D match to TRDD3 (7 bases). CDR1 and CDR2 from the germline V gene are GEAIGNYY and EKD. The V and J ends lost 0 bases and 9 bases respectively, with 26 bases between them. The CDR3 is made up of 20 amino acids. The CDR3: CACDTLGLGKIARVTRQMFF. DNA for the CDR3: TGTGCCTGTGACACCTTAGGACTGGGGAAAATAGCAAGAGTCACCCGACAGATGTTTTTC.

Concerning this clone itself: Only one base separates this from a far larger clonotype, so it likely reflects a read error. Distinct nucleotide sequences in the sample also encode this CDR3. J is TRDJ2 and V is TRDV2, with D maybe TRDD3 (6 bases). The J gene, missing from TCRdb, was assigned here through DNA to germline matching. This CDR3 spans 16 amino acids. Germline loops: CDR1 GEAIGNYY, CDR2 EKD. The CDR3 nucleotides are TGTGCCTGTGACACTTGGGATAGGCGGTTGACAGCGCAACTCTTCTTT. Its protein is CACDTWDRRLTAQLFF.

There are a few counts of this clone. The protein TCRdb gives is from a much larger clone and does not agree with this DNA's translation at residue 16, likely a read error; the protein shown here comes from the DNA. The rearrangement links TRDV1 to TRDJ2; D is possibly TRDD2 or TRDD3 (5 bases each). Since TCRdb gives no J gene, matching the DNA to germline was used here to assign it. Germline lookup yields CDR1 TSWWSYY and CDR2 QGS. Trimming shortened V by 0 bases and J by 0 bases, and 29 bases separated the two germline ends. This CDR3 contains 23 residues. The CDR3 spells CALGELLPLLYYLGPPLTAQLFF. The CDR3, as DNA: TGTGCTCTTGGGGAACTGTTGCCTCTCCTATACTACTTGGGGCCCCCTTTGACAGCACAACTCTTCTTT.

In this sample, this clone turned up many times. A far larger clone differs by one base, so this is likely a read error. Other DNA sequences within the sample encode an identical CDR3. The V and J genes are TRDV2 and TRDJ1, with TRDD2 as a possible D gene (9 bases). Germline V CDR1 and CDR2: GEAIGNYY, EKD. The CDR3 is 21 amino acids. The V end was cut by 4 bases, the J end by 1 base, with 33 bases between. CDR3 protein: CACDRCLPTTGGYRSTDKLIF. CDR3 coding DNA: TGTGCCTGTGATCGGTGCCTTCCTACTACTGGGGGGTACAGGTCCACCGATAAACTCATCTTT.